This T cell receptor (beta chain) was identified during a study of blood T cell repertoires in COVID-19. TCRdb keeps only in-frame clones here, not all; method: immunoSEQ multiplex PCR. The sample contains 70,000 to 95,000 clones, roughly 91% of which appear only once. The receptor was isolated from a man aged 65 to 85 with active or convalescent COVID-19. Sequencing used peripheral blood.

The CDR3 DNA reads as TGTGCCAGCTGCCGCCCCGTGGCCCAAAATGAGCAGTTCTTC. Translation gives CASCRPVAQNEQFF. The chain carries TRBV2 and TRBJ2-1; D remains ambiguous. The CDR3 has 14 amino acids. The V end was cut by 8 bases, the J end by 7 bases, with 18 bases between. Germline V gene data show CDR1 as SNHLY and CDR2 as FYNNEI.